These T cell receptor beta chains were read from a single sample in a study of T-cell memory formation after mild COVID-19. Each CDR3 protein is one row after TCRdb ran MiXCR on the 5' RACE reads. The sample carries roughly 100,000 distinct CDR3 sequences, more than 13% recorded once. Material: PBMCs or a T cell subset sorted from them (not recorded which). The receptors were gathered from a man younger than 35 who had mild COVID-19 (a few samples of this study predate the infection). Cell type and time point are not known. CDR3s include the opening cysteine and the closing phenylalanine or tryptophan. A D gene is named only where the DNA matches it firmly. A row's size may be missing; if present it is once, few, many or a size class.

CDR3aa,CDR3nt,j_gene,d_gene,v_gene,abundance
CASRTGTGNTGELFF,TGCGCCAGCAGGACCGGGACAGGAAACACCGGGGAGCTGTTTTTT,TRBJ2-2,TRBD1,TRBV5-1,many
CASSPLAWTDKTGANVLTF,TGTGCCAGCAGCCCTCTTGCTTGGACAGATAAAACTGGGGCCAACGTCCTGACTTTC,TRBJ2-6,.,TRBV3-1,many
CASSRPGTAVGTEQYF,TGTGCCAGCAGCCGCCCTGGGACAGCGGTAGGGACTGAGCAGTACTTC,TRBJ2-7,.,TRBV6-2/TRBV6-3,.
CASSARDRVIRDTQYF,TGTGCCAGCAGCGCCCGGGACAGGGTTATTAGAGATACGCAGTATTTT,TRBJ2-3,TRBD1,TRBV9,many
CAISDRRQMDTGANVLTF,TGTGCCATCAGTGACCGTAGACAAATGGATACTGGGGCCAACGTCCTGACTTTC,TRBJ2-6,.,TRBV10-3,few
CASSQEGTDTQYF,TGCGCCAGCAGCCAAGAAGGTACAGATACGCAGTATTTT,TRBJ2-3,.,TRBV4-3,few
CASSSAGEGDEQFF,TGTGCCAGCAGCTCGGCGGGGGAGGGGGATGAGCAGTTCTTC,TRBJ2-1,.,TRBV6-4,many
CATRGTAEETQYF,TGTGCCACCAGGGGGACAGCTGAAGAGACCCAGTACTTC,TRBJ2-5,TRBD1,TRBV24-1,.
CASRSRGYIQPQHF,TGTGCCAGCAGAAGCAGGGGGTATATTCAGCCCCAGCATTTT,TRBJ1-5,TRBD1,TRBV6-2/TRBV6-3,.
CASSLSGGTTEAFF,TGTGCCAGCAGTTTATCTGGGGGGACCACTGAAGCTTTCTTT,TRBJ1-1,.,TRBV27,few
CSALPRGRAGANVLTF,TGCAGTGCCCTGCCCCGGGGTAGGGCTGGGGCCAACGTCCTGACTTTC,TRBJ2-6,.,TRBV20-1,few